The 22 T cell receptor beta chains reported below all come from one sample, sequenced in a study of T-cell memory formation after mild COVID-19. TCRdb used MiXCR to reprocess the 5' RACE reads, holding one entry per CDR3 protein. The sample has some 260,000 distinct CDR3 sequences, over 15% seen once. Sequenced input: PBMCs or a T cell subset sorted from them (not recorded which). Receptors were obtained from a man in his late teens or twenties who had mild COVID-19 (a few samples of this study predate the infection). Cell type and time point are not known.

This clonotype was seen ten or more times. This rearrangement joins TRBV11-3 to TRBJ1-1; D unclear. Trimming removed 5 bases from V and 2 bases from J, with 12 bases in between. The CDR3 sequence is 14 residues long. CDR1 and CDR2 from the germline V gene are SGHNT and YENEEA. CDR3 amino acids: CASSARSSNTEAFF. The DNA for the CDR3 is TGTGCCAGCAGCGCCCGGAGCTCCAACACTGAAGCTTTCTTT.

CDR3 region: CASSGGASTDTQYF. Here the CDR3 DNA reads TGTGCCAGCAGCGGGGGGGCTAGCACAGATACGCAGTATTTT. The chain has TRBV6-4 and TRBJ2-3, with 8 bases identical to TRBD2. There are 14 residues in the CDR3. The germline V gene has CDR1 MRHNA and CDR2 SNTAGT. Trimming at V came to 6 bases and at J to 0 bases, leaving 2 bases not matched to a gene.

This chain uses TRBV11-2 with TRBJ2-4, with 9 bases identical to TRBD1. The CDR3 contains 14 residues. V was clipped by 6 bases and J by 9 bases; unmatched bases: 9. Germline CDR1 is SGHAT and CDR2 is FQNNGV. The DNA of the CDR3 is TGTGCCAGCAGTCAAGACAGGGGGACCACCATTCAGTACTTC. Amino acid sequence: CASSQDRGTTIQYF. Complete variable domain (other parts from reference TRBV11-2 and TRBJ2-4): EAGVAQSPRYKIIEKRQSVAFWCNPISGHATLYWYQQILGQGPKLLIQFQNNGVVDDSQLPKDRFSAERLKGVDSTLKIQPAKLEDSAVYLCASSQDRGTTIQYFGAGTRLSVL.

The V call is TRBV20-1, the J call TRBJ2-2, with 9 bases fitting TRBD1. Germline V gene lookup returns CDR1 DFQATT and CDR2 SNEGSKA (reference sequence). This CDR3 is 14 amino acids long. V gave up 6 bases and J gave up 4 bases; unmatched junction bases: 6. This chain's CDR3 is CSARDRVGTGELFF. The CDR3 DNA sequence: TGCAGTGCCCGGGACAGGGTTGGCACCGGGGAGCTGTTTTTT.

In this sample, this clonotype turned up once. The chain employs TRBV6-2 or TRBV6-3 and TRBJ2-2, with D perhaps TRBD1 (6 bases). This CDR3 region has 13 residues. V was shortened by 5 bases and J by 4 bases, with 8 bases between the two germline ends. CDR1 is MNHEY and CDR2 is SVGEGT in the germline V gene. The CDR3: CASSDRLTGELFF. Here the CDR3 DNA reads TGTGCCAGCAGTGACAGGCTCACCGGGGAGCTGTTTTTT.

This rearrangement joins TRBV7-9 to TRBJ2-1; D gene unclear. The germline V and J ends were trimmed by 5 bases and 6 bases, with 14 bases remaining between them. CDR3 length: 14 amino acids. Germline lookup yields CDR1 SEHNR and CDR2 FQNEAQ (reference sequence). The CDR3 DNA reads TGTGCCAGCAGCCAACAAAGTACTTCCAATGAGCAGTTCTTC. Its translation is CASSQQSTSNEQFF.

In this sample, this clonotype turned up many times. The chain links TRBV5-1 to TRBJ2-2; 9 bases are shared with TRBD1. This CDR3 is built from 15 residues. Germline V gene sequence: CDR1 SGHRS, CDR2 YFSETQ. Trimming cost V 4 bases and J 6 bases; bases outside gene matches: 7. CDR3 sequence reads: CASSPSTGGSGELFF. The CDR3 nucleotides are TGCGCCAGCAGCCCCTCGACAGGGGGATCCGGGGAGCTGTTTTTT.

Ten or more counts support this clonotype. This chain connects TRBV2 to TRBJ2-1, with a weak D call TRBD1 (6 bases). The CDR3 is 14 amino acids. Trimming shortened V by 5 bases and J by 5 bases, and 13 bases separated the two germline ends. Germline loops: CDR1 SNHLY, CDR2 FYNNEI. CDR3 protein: CASSPAQGHNEQFF. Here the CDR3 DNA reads TGTGCCAGCAGTCCCGCCCAGGGGCACAATGAGCAGTTCTTC.

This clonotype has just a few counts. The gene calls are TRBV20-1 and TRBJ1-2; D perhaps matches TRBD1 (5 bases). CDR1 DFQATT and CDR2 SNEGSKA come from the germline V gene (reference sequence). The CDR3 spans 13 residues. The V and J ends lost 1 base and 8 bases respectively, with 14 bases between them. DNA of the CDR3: TGCAGTGCTAGAGCAGGGTCAGTGGAAGGCTACACCTTC. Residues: CSARAGSVEGYTF.

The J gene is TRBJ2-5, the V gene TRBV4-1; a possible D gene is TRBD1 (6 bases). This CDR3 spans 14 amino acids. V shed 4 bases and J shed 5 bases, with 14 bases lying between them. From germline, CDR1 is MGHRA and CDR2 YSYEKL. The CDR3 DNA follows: TGCGCCAGCAGCCGACAGCTTAGGGGGGAGACCCAGTACTTC. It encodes CASSRQLRGETQYF.

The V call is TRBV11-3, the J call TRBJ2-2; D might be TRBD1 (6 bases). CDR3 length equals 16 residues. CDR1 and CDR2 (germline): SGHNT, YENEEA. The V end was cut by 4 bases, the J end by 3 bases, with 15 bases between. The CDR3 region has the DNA TGTGCCAGCAGCTCAGGGGACGTTTATGACACCGGGGAGCTGTTTTTT. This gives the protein CASSSGDVYDTGELFF.

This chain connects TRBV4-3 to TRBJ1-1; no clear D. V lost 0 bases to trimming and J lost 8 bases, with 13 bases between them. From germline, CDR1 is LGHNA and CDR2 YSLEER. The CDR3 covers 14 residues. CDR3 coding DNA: TGCGCCAGCAGCCAAGATTATAGGGCAAGAGAAGCTTTCTTT. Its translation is CASSQDYRAREAFF.

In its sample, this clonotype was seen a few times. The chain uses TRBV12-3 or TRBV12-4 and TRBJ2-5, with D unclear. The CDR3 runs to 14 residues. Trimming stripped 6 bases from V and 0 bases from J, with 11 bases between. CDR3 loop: CASRGPEYQETQYF. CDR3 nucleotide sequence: TGTGCCAGCAGAGGACCAGAGTACCAAGAGACCCAGTACTTC.

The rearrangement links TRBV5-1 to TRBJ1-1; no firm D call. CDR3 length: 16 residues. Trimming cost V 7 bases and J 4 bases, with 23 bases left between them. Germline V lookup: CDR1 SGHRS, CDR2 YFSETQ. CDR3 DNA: TGCGCCAGCCAGCTTGACCTGGGTGGGTATGTCACTGAAGCTTTCTTT. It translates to CASQLDLGGYVTEAFF.

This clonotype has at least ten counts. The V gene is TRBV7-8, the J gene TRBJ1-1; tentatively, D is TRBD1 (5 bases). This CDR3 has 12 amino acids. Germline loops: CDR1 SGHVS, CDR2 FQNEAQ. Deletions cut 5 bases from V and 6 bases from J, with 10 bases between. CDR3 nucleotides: TGTGCCAGCAGCGTTGACAGATCTGAAGCTTTCTTT. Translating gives CASSVDRSEAFF.

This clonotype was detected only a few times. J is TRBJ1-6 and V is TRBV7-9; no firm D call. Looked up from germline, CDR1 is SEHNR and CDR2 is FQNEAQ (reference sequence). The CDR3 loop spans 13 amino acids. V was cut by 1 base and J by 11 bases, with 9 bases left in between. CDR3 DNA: TGTGCCAGCAGCTTAGGTGTTGTAGCACCCCTCCACTTT. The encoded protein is CASSLGVVAPLHF.

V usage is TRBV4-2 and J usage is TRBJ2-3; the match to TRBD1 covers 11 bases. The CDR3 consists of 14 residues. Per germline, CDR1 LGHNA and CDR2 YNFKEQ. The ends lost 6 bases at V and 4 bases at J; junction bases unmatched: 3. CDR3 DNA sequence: TGTGCCAGCAGGGACAGGGGGCGTGCAGATACGCAGTATTTT. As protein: CASRDRGRADTQYF.

CDR3 nucleotides: TGTGCCAGCAGCCTGAGGAGGTTGGGAAACATTCAGTACTTC. Translating it yields CASSLRRLGNIQYF. The chain has TRBV11-2 and TRBJ2-4; the D gene is possibly TRBD2 (5 bases). V was trimmed by 5 bases and J by 6 bases, leaving 14 bases between them. This CDR3 has 14 amino acids. Germline CDR1 SGHAT, CDR2 FQNNGV.

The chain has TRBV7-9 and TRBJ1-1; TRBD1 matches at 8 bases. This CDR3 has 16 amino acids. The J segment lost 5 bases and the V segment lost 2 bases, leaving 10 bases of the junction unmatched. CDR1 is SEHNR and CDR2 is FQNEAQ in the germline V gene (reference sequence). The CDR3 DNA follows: TGTGCCAGCAGCTTATTATCAGGGCAGGGGGCGACTGAAGCTTTCTTT. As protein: CASSLLSGQGATEAFF.

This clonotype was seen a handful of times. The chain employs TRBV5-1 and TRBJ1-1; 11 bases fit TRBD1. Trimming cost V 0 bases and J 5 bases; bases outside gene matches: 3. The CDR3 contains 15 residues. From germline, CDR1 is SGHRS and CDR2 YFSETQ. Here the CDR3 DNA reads TGCGCCAGCAGCTTGGCCTGGGACAGGGGGACTGAAGCTTTCTTT. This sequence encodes CASSLAWDRGTEAFF.

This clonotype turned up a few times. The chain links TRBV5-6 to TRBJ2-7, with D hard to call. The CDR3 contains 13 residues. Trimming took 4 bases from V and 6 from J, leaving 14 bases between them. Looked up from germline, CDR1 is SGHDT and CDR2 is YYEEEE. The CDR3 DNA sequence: TGTGCCAGCAGCCGGAACCGGGTGGGCGAGCAGTACGTC. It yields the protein CASSRNRVGEQYV.

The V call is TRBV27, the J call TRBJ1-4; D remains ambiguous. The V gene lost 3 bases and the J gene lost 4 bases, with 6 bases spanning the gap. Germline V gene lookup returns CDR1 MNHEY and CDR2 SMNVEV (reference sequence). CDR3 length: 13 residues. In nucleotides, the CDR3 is TGTGCCAGCAGTTTGCGGGTTAATGAAAAACTGTTTTTT. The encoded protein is CASSLRVNEKLFF.